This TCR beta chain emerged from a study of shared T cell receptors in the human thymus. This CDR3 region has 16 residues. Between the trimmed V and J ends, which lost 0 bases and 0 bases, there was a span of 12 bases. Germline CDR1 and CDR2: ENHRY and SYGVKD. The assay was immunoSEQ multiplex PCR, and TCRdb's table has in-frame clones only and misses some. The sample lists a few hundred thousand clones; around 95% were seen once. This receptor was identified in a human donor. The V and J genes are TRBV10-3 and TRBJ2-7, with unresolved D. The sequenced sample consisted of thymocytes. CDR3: CAISESRPSTSYEQYF. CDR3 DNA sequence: TGTGCCATCAGTGAGTCCCGGCCGTCCACCTCCTACGAGCAGTACTTC.